Presented here are 21 T cell receptor beta chains from one specimen sequenced in a study of cytomegalovirus exposure and HLA in healthy donors. PCR amplification relied on 60 Vbeta primers (plus 13 Jbeta primers). Method: immunoSEQ multiplex PCR; TCRdb's copy keeps in-frame clones and lacks some. The sample data list 95,000 to 150,000 clones. The sample comprised PBMCs. The receptor source for this set is a man aged 18 to 29 in good health and CMV-seronegative.

The chain couples TRBV7-2 to TRBJ1-2; TRBD1 matches at 9 bases. V shed 1 base, J shed 0 bases, and the junction held 3 bases outside the gene matches. Per germline, CDR1 SGHTA and CDR2 FQGNSA. The length of the CDR3 is 16 residues. The DNA of the CDR3 is TGTGCCAGCAGCTTAGACAGGGGGCTTTCTAACTATGGCTACACCTTC. Translated: CASSLDRGLSNYGYTF.

The chain combines TRBV7-8 with TRBJ1-1; D ambiguous. The CDR3 is 15 residues long. Germline CDR1 is SGHVS and CDR2 is FQNEAQ. V shed 2 bases and J shed 8 bases, with 18 bases lying between them. CDR3 nucleotides: TGTGCCAGCAGCTTAAGGGTCGGGAGAAGACTGGAAGCTTTCTTT. Its translation: CASSLRVGRRLEAFF.

The rearrangement uses TRBV30 and TRBJ1-1, with TRBD1 identical over 7 bases. This CDR3 has 16 amino acids. Germline lookup yields CDR1 GTSNPN and CDR2 SVGIG (reference sequence). The V and J ends lost 4 bases and 1 base, in that order; junction bases with no gene match: 12. The chain's CDR3 is CAWNQGESGTNTEAFF. CDR3 DNA: TGTGCCTGGAATCAGGGGGAGTCAGGGACGAACACTGAAGCTTTCTTT.

This chain's CDR3 is CASSPAGGRTDTQYF. CDR3 DNA sequence: TGTGCCAGCAGCCCGGCGGGGGGGCGCACAGATACGCAGTATTTT. The chain couples TRBV6-6 to TRBJ2-3, with TRBD2 matching over 9 bases. This CDR3 comprises 15 residues. V was clipped by 6 bases and J by 1 base; unmatched bases: 5. The germline gives CDR1 MNHNY, CDR2 SVGAGI (reference sequence).

The chain employs TRBV2 and TRBJ2-7, with TRBD1 identical over 8 bases. Germline-derived CDR1 and CDR2 are SNHLY and FYNNEI. This CDR3 region has 13 residues. The V and J ends lost 7 bases and 10 bases, in that order; junction bases with no gene match: 12. CDR3 nucleotides: TGTGCCAGCAACGGGCAGGGGGCGGTGAAACAGTACTTC. Translated, it gives CASNGQGAVKQYF.

The rearrangement uses TRBV6-5 and TRBJ2-3; 11 bases are a match to TRBD2. The CDR3 covers 15 residues. Germline V gene data show CDR1 as MNHEY and CDR2 as SVGAGI. With V trimmed by 7 bases and J by 2 bases, 5 bases remained unmatched. The CDR3 loop reads CASKSSGGSTDTQYF. The CDR3 nucleotides are TGTGCCAGCAAGTCTAGCGGGGGGTCCACAGATACGCAGTATTTT.

The chain employs TRBV10-3 and TRBJ1-3; no definite D call. The CDR3 is 12 residues long. V was trimmed by 3 bases and J by 4 bases, leaving 4 bases between them. Germline assignment: CDR1 ENHRY and CDR2 SYGVKD. As DNA, the CDR3 is TGTGCCATCAGTGACCGGGGAAACACCATATATTTT. Residues: CAISDRGNTIYF.

This chain connects TRBV19 to TRBJ1-2; D not resolved. Trimming stripped 3 bases from V and 8 bases from J, with 16 bases between. The V gene's germline CDR1 is LNHDA and CDR2 SQIVND (reference sequence). CDR3 size: 14 residues. CDR3 nucleotides: TGTGCCAGTAGTATCATTAGGACGGGAGAAGGCTACACCTTC. Protein product: CASSIIRTGEGYTF.

This rearrangement joins TRBV5-1 to TRBJ2-3, with D possibly being TRBD2 (6 bases). Trimming stripped 4 bases from V and 4 bases from J, with 10 bases between. The CDR3 contains 13 residues. Germline assignment: CDR1 SGHRS and CDR2 YFSETQ. The CDR3: CASSASAADTQYF. The CDR3 DNA reads as TGCGCCAGCAGCGCTAGCGCGGCAGATACGCAGTATTTT.

The chain joins TRBV5-1 to TRBJ1-4, with TRBD1 matching over 7 bases. CDR1 and CDR2 (germline): SGHRS, YFSETQ. This CDR3 comprises 15 residues. The V gene end was trimmed by 0 bases and the J gene end by 5 bases; junction bases not matched to a gene: 4. The CDR3 DNA reads as TGCGCCAGCAGCTTGGGACAGGGTCCGAATGAAAAACTGTTTTTT. Its translation is CASSLGQGPNEKLFF. The variable domain in full, completed from reference TRBV5-1 and TRBJ1-4, reads KAGVTQTPRYLIKTRGQQVTLSCSPISGHRSVSWYQQTPGQGLQFLFEYFSETQRNKGNFPGRFSGRQFSNSRSEMNVSTLELGDSALYLCASSLGQGPNEKLFFGSGTQLSVL.

On this clone itself: The sample holds other DNA sequences that translate to the same CDR3. The V gene is TRBV30, the J gene TRBJ1-2; D unclear. V was trimmed by 0 bases and J by 4 bases, leaving 9 bases between them. The germline gives CDR1 GTSNPN, CDR2 SVGIG (reference sequence). This CDR3 has 13 residues. CDR3 nucleotides: TGTGCCTGGAGTGTACCCCGGGGCTATGGCTACACCTTC. Encoded protein: CAWSVPRGYGYTF.

The chain combines TRBV6-5 with TRBJ1-1, with TRBD1 matching 9 bases. This CDR3 is 13 amino acids long. Unmatched junction bases numbered 3, after V lost 5 bases and J lost 5 bases. From germline, CDR1 is MNHEY and CDR2 SVGAGI. CDR3 protein: CASSIDRGTEAFF. The CDR3 DNA is TGTGCCAGCAGTATAGACAGGGGGACTGAAGCTTTCTTT.

V gene TRBV18 combines with J gene TRBJ2-5; D remains unclear. Germline V gene data show CDR1 as KGHSH and CDR2 as LQKENI. Deletions cut 11 bases from V and 5 bases from J, with 12 bases between. The CDR3 has 11 residues. The CDR3 DNA sequence: TGTGCCTCCACCGTTGAGGAGACCCAGTACTTC. Protein: CASTVEETQYF.

As DNA, the CDR3 is TGTGCCTGGAGCATAACTAGAAACGAGCAGTACTTC. It yields the protein CAWSITRNEQYF. V usage is TRBV30 and J usage is TRBJ2-7; possibly TRBD2 for D (5 bases). Trimming stripped 3 bases from V and 5 bases from J, with 11 bases between. This CDR3 spans 12 amino acids. Germline V CDR1 and CDR2: GTSNPN, SVGIG (reference sequence).

V and J are TRBV27 and TRBJ2-7; maybe TRBD1 (6 bases). The CDR3 has 16 amino acids. V dropped 5 bases and J dropped 1 base, with 18 bases sitting between them. Germline lookup yields CDR1 MNHEY and CDR2 SMNVEV (reference sequence). In nucleotides, the CDR3 is TGTGCCAGCAGTCACATCGGGACACCTGATTCCTACGAGCAGTACTTC. This codes for CASSHIGTPDSYEQYF.

This chain uses TRBV29-1 with TRBJ2-2, with D possibly matching TRBD2 (5 bases). The length of the CDR3 is 14 residues. Trimming took 7 bases from V and 2 from J, leaving 14 bases between them. CDR1 and CDR2 (germline): SQVTM, ANQGSEA. The CDR3 DNA follows: TGCAGCGCCGCCATAAGCGGCAACACCGGGGAGCTGTTTTTT. This gives the protein CSAAISGNTGELFF.

The rearrangement links TRBV7-3 to TRBJ2-2; 14 nucleotides align to TRBD2. Germline V gene sequence: CDR1 SGHTA, CDR2 FQGTGA. Unmatched junction bases numbered 12, after V lost 4 bases and J lost 5 bases. The CDR3 contains 19 residues. As DNA, the CDR3 is TGTGCCAGCAGCTCTTACCCCCGGACTAGCGGGGGGTTTACCGGGGAGCTGTTTTTT. Translated, it gives CASSSYPRTSGGFTGELFF.

This sequence joins TRBV5-4 and TRBJ2-7; 9 bases align to TRBD1. Trimming took 6 bases from V and 6 from J; bases not matched to a gene: 10. CDR1 and CDR2 (germline): SGHNT, YYREEE (reference sequence). This CDR3 region has 14 residues. CDR3 nucleotides: TGTGCCAGCACCGAGGGACAGGGATTAGTCGAGCAGTACTTC. Protein: CASTEGQGLVEQYF.

The chain carries TRBV19 and TRBJ1-1; TRBD1 agrees at 7 bases. This CDR3 is 14 amino acids long. Losses at the gene ends were 1 base for V and 7 bases for J; bases not matched to a gene: 6. In germline, CDR1 is LNHDA, CDR2 SQIVND (reference sequence). The CDR3 here is CASSIGGGQREAFF. CDR3 bases: TGTGCCAGTAGTATAGGAGGGGGACAGCGTGAAGCTTTCTTT.

This chain joins TRBV27 and TRBJ2-2; no clear D. The CDR3 runs to 11 residues. Trimming stripped 6 bases from V and 5 bases from J, with 4 bases between. Germline V gene data show CDR1 as MNHEY and CDR2 as SMNVEV (reference sequence). The CDR3, as DNA: TGTGCCAGCAGACGGACCGGGGAGCTGTTTTTT. Its protein is CASRRTGELFF.

The chain carries TRBV30 and TRBJ1-5; no clear D gene. V lost 2 bases, J lost 5 bases, and 13 bases lay in between. This CDR3 is built from 14 residues. Germline V gene data show CDR1 as GTSNPN and CDR2 as SVGIG (reference sequence). CDR3 DNA: TGTGCCTGGAGTACCGGGAAGGGTGATCAGCCCCAGCATTTT. It is translated as CAWSTGKGDQPQHF. Full variable domain (outside the CDR3, taken from reference TRBV30 and TRBJ1-5): SQTIHQWPATLVQPVGSPLSLECTVEGTSNPNLYWYRQAAGRGLQLLFYSVGIGQISSEVPQNLSASRPQDRQFILSSKKLLLSDSGFYLCAWSTGKGDQPQHFGDGTRLSIL.